This is a list of T cell receptor beta chains from one sample in a study of T cell responses to AZD1222 COVID-19 vaccine. The method was immunoSEQ multiplex PCR; TCRdb's version includes in-frame clones alone and lacks a portion of them. This sample has about 140,000 clones, with over 75% found just once. The starting material was peripheral blood, obtained on day 0 of AZD1222 vaccination. The receptors derive from an adult in good health. Each CDR3 is given with its conserved first and last residue. The D gene is left open where the match is weak. Expanded clones get a size class; other rows say once, few or many, or leave the size out.

clone size,V gene,J gene,D gene,CDR3 protein,CDR3 DNA
.,TRBV7-8,TRBJ2-2,.,CASSPPARAGELFF,TGTGCCAGCAGCCCCCCGGCTCGTGCCGGGGAGCTGTTTTTT
once,TRBV28,TRBJ1-2,TRBD1,CASTYTGGAGYGYTF,TGTGCCAGCACCTATACAGGGGGCGCAGGCTATGGCTACACCTTC
.,TRBV6-5,TRBJ1-2,.,CASSPGRVYGYTF,TGTGCCAGCAGTCCCGGACGGGTCTATGGCTACACCTTC
.,TRBV12-3/TRBV12-4,TRBJ1-5,.,CASTPGGNQPQHF,TGTGCCAGCACCCCCGGGGGCAATCAGCCCCAGCATTTT
.,TRBV5-8,TRBJ1-5,TRBD1,CASSPGQISNQPQHF,TGTGCCAGCAGCCCGGGACAGATATCCAATCAGCCCCAGCATTTT
once,TRBV5-1,TRBJ2-5,.,CASSLPGGETQYF,TGCGCCAGCAGCTTGCCGGGGGGCGAGACCCAGTACTTC
.,TRBV7-3,TRBJ2-3,TRBD1,CASSSTGGSDTQYF,TGTGCCAGCAGCTCGACAGGGGGCTCAGATACGCAGTATTTT
.,TRBV19,TRBJ2-5,.,CASKDGAQRETQYF,TGTGCCAGTAAGGACGGGGCTCAACGAGAGACCCAGTACTTC
.,TRBV12-3/TRBV12-4,TRBJ2-2,.,CASRPFNTGELFF,TGTGCCAGCAGGCCATTTAACACCGGGGAGCTGTTTTTT
.,TRBV5-1,TRBJ2-1,.,CASSYGPPSYNEQFF,TGCGCCAGCAGTTACGGGCCTCCCTCCTACAATGAGCAGTTCTTC
.,TRBV7-8,TRBJ1-1,.,CASGFQRDMNTEAFF,TGTGCCAGCGGCTTCCAGCGGGACATGAACACTGAAGCTTTCTTT
once,TRBV7-9,TRBJ2-3,TRBD1,CASSRWGQGADTQYF,TGTGCCAGCAGCAGGTGGGGACAGGGGGCAGATACGCAGTATTTT
.,TRBV7-6,TRBJ1-3,.,CASSLAEWSGNTIYF,TGTGCCAGCAGCTTAGCGGAGTGGTCGGGAAACACCATATATTTT